The rows below give T cell receptor beta chains drawn from one sample of a study of siplizumab effects on memory and regulatory T cells. Clones were sequenced by immunoSEQ multiplex PCR, and TCRdb holds only the in-frame ones, with some missing. The data show over 60,000 clones, with about 90% seen just once and roughly 30% held by the top ten. Sequenced input: CD8+ T cells sorted from blood. All receptors derive from a human donor in good health. CDR3s include the opening cysteine and the closing phenylalanine or tryptophan. Fields, in order: clone size, D gene, J gene, V gene, CDR3 protein, CDR3 DNA. D genes are given only for firm matches. Clone size is not always given. Where it is, it says once, few, many or a class for expanded clones.

-,-,TRBJ2-7,TRBV4-1,CASSQVQGAYSYEQYF,TGCGCCAGCAGCCAGGTACAGGGAGCCTACTCCTACGAGCAGTACTTC
-,-,TRBJ1-1,TRBV27,CASSPIPGGANTEAFF,TGTGCCAGCAGTCCCATCCCGGGAGGCGCGAACACTGAAGCTTTCTTT
-,-,TRBJ2-2,TRBV27,CASSLEHTNTGELFF,TGTGCCAGCAGTTTAGAACATACCAACACCGGGGAGCTGTTTTTT
-,TRBD2,TRBJ2-1,TRBV7-7,CASSKQSGTSFPNEQFF,TGTGCTAGCAGCAAGCAATCAGGGACTAGCTTCCCCAATGAGCAGTTCTTC
-,-,TRBJ2-7,TRBV7-9,CASSPLFVGLYEQYF,TGTGCCAGCAGCCCCCTTTTTGTGGGGTTGTACGAGCAGTACTTC
-,-,TRBJ2-7,TRBV5-8,CASSFRDEAYEQYF,TGTGCCAGCAGCTTCAGGGATGAGGCCTACGAGCAGTACTTC
-,TRBD2,TRBJ2-3,TRBV5-4,CASSSEGLGSLHTQYF,TGTGCCAGCAGCTCCGAGGGACTAGGGTCCCTTCATACGCAGTATTTT
-,-,TRBJ2-7,TRBV18,CASSPPISYEQYF,TGTGCCAGCTCACCTCCCATCTCCTACGAGCAGTACTTC
-,-,TRBJ2-7,TRBV5-1,CASSPTTASSYEQYF,TGCGCCAGCAGCCCAACAACAGCAAGCTCCTACGAGCAGTACTTC
-,-,TRBJ2-1,TRBV19,CAVGTYNEQFF,TGTGCCGTGGGGACATACAATGAGCAGTTCTTC
few,-,TRBJ2-3,TRBV27,CASSTPPNRVLTDTQYF,TGTGCCAGCAGTACCCCCCCTAACAGGGTTCTCACAGATACGCAGTATTTT
-,-,TRBJ2-7,TRBV5-5,CASSFMDSYEQYF,TGTGCCAGCAGCTTCATGGATTCCTACGAGCAGTACTTC
once,-,TRBJ2-3,TRBV4-2,CASSQGAADTQYF,TGTGCCAGCAGCCAGGGAGCTGCAGATACGCAGTATTTT
-,TRBD2,TRBJ2-7,TRBV4-1,CASSQDRGGSYEQYF,TGCGCCAGCAGCCAAGATCGGGGGGGTTCCTACGAGCAGTACTTC
-,-,TRBJ2-7,TRBV5-6,CASSSTTPREQYF,TGTGCCAGCAGCTCCACAACGCCCCGCGAGCAGTACTTC
-,-,TRBJ1-1,TRBV6-4,CASSNVGGLAFF,TGTGCCAGCAGTAATGTCGGGGGGTTGGCTTTCTTT
-,TRBD1,TRBJ1-2,TRBV29-1,CSVPTGAYGYTF,TGCAGCGTTCCCACAGGGGCCTATGGCTACACCTTC
medium-sized,-,TRBJ1-2,TRBV27,CASSLSRGGLNGYTF,TGTGCCAGCAGTTTATCCCGAGGGGGGCTCAATGGCTACACCTTC
-,-,TRBJ2-7,TRBV6-5,CASSYVGAYEQYF,TGTGCCAGCAGTTACGTTGGGGCCTACGAGCAGTACTTC
-,-,TRBJ1-5,TRBV27,CASSLSSAQPQHF,TGTGCCAGCAGTTTATCTTCCGCTCAGCCCCAGCATTTT
-,-,TRBJ2-7,TRBV5-5,CASSLGGPYEQYF,TGTGCCAGCAGCTTGGGGGGCCCTTACGAGCAGTACTTC
-,TRBD1,TRBJ1-2,TRBV6-4,CASSDPDRDRGNYGYTF,TGTGCCAGCAGTGACCCGGACCGGGACAGGGGCAACTATGGCTACACCTTC
-,-,TRBJ1-6,TRBV29-1,CSAALWTVYNSPLHF,TGCAGCGCCGCCCTTTGGACAGTGTATAATTCACCCCTCCACTTT
-,-,TRBJ2-3,TRBV30,CAWSVLQNIDTQYF,TGTGCCTGGAGTGTACTCCAGAACATAGATACGCAGTATTTT
-,TRBD1,TRBJ2-7,TRBV6-5,CASSFYRGRNEQYF,TGTGCCAGCAGCTTTTACAGGGGACGGAACGAGCAGTACTTC
-,-,TRBJ2-3,TRBV10-3,CAISESLRGTSTDTQYF,TGTGCCATCAGTGAGTCGTTGAGGGGAACTAGCACAGATACGCAGTATTTT
-,-,TRBJ2-7,TRBV6-1,CASRGTGPPYEQYF,TGTGCCAGCAGGGGTACAGGGCCCCCCTACGAGCAGTACTTC
few,-,TRBJ1-3,TRBV7-9,CASSLPSGNTIYF,TGTGCCAGCAGCTTACCCAGTGGAAACACCATATATTTT
-,-,TRBJ1-1,TRBV14,CASSQDLYGGPATEAFF,TGTGCCAGCAGCCAAGATCTTTATGGGGGGCCGGCCACTGAAGCTTTCTTT
-,-,TRBJ1-1,TRBV7-6,CASSPILSFGTEAFF,TGTGCCAGCAGCCCCATCTTGTCGTTTGGCACTGAAGCTTTCTTT
once,-,TRBJ1-2,TRBV19,CASSPGPAPYGYTF,TGTGCCAGTAGTCCCGGACCGGCACCCTATGGCTACACCTTC
-,TRBD2,TRBJ2-7,TRBV7-9,CASSLGTSGTYEQYF,TGTGCCAGCAGCTTAGGGACTAGCGGGACCTACGAGCAGTACTTC
few,-,TRBJ2-7,TRBV27,CASSFTGLEQYF,TGTGCCAGCAGTTTCACCGGGCTCGAGCAGTACTTC
-,-,TRBJ2-1,TRBV7-6,CASSLDLPTEHEQFF,TGTGCCAGCAGCTTGGATCTCCCCACAGAACATGAGCAGTTCTTC
once,TRBD2,TRBJ2-7,TRBV7-3,CASSLSGTSGSYEQYF,TGTGCCAGCAGCTTAAGCGGGACTAGCGGCTCCTACGAGCAGTACTTC
-,TRBD2,TRBJ2-7,TRBV11-3,CASSLVQREGRHEQYF,TGTGCCAGCAGCTTAGTCCAGCGGGAGGGCCGCCACGAGCAGTACTTC
-,TRBD2,TRBJ2-1,TRBV2,CASSGLAGSYNEQFF,TGTGCCAGCAGTGGACTAGCCGGATCCTACAATGAGCAGTTCTTC
-,-,TRBJ1-1,TRBV27,CASSPQGADTEAFF,TGTGCCAGCAGTCCACAGGGAGCGGACACTGAAGCTTTCTTT
few,-,TRBJ1-2,TRBV7-5,CASSYSAGTAYGYTF,TGTGCCAGCAGCTACAGCGCCGGGACAGCTTATGGCTACACCTTC
-,TRBD1,TRBJ2-1,TRBV5-4,CASGQANYNEQFF,TGTGCCTCTGGACAGGCAAACTACAATGAGCAGTTCTTC
-,TRBD2,TRBJ2-2,TRBV6-1,CASSEYPPRLAGYTGELFF,TGTGCCAGCAGTGAATACCCCCCCAGACTAGCGGGGTACACCGGGGAGCTGTTTTTT